These 10 T cell receptor beta chains came from one sample sequenced in a study of blood T cell repertoires in COVID-19. Sequenced by immunoSEQ multiplex PCR; TCRdb stores in-frame clones only, minus some. The top ten clones hold roughly a quarter of a sample with 50,000 to 60,000 clones, around nine tenths of them seen once. The sequenced sample consisted of peripheral blood. The receptors come from a human donor in a cohort sampled during active COVID-19.

The J gene is TRBJ2-1, the V gene TRBV30, with 9 bases lining up with TRBD1. The germline gives CDR1 GTSNPN, CDR2 SVGIG (reference sequence). The CDR3 is made up of 15 amino acids. Trimming removed 8 bases from V and 7 bases from J; junction bases left unmatched: 15. CDR3 sequence: CAVNILGQGLNEQFF. The CDR3 DNA sequence: TGTGCCGTAAATATCCTCGGACAGGGGTTGAATGAGCAGTTCTTC.

The gene calls are TRBV11-2 and TRBJ2-2; 8 nucleotides line up with TRBD1. Germline V gene data show CDR1 as SGHAT and CDR2 as FQNNGV. The CDR3 loop spans 15 amino acids. V lost 8 bases to trimming and J lost 1 base; unmatched junction nucleotides: 6. The CDR3 reads CASAKDRVNTGELFF. The DNA for the CDR3 is TGTGCCAGCGCAAAGGACAGGGTGAACACCGGGGAGCTGTTTTTT.

This clone was recorded once. The chain recombines TRBV18 with TRBJ1-5; no definite D call. Germline V CDR1 and CDR2: KGHSH, LQKENI. V lost 3 bases and J 1 base, leaving 4 bases between the germline ends. The CDR3 has 13 residues. The CDR3 loop reads CASSPGSNQPQHF. The DNA of the CDR3 is TGTGCCAGCTCACCTGGCAGCAATCAGCCCCAGCATTTT. The full variable domain, in which reference TRBV18 and TRBJ1-5 provide the parts outside the CDR3, is NAGVMQNPRHLVRRRGQEARLRCSPMKGHSHVYWYRQLPEEGLKFMVYLQKENIIDESGMPKERFSAEFPKEGPSILRIQQVVRGDSAAYFCASSPGSNQPQHFGDGTRLSIL.

The V and J genes are TRBV5-1 and TRBJ2-7; 8 positions match TRBD1. This CDR3 contains 15 residues. CDR1 and CDR2 from the germline V gene are SGHRS and YFSETQ. Trimming cost V 4 bases and J 1 base; bases outside gene matches: 7. The CDR3 sequence is CASSRTGIGSYEQYF. The CDR3 nucleotides read TGCGCCAGCAGCCGGACAGGGATTGGGTCCTACGAGCAGTACTTC.

This chain uses TRBV19 with TRBJ2-1; D is unclear. The CDR3 extends over 13 amino acids. The V gene lost 3 bases and the J gene lost 5 bases, with 8 bases spanning the gap. Germline values: CDR1 LNHDA, CDR2 SQIVND (reference sequence). CDR3 protein: CASSIVAHNEQFF. In DNA form, the CDR3 reads TGTGCCAGTAGTATTGTGGCTCACAATGAGCAGTTCTTC.

This chain's CDR3 is CASTRQGASNQPQHF. The CDR3, as DNA: TGTGCCAGCACCCGACAGGGGGCAAGCAATCAGCCCCAGCATTTT. The chain carries TRBV28 and TRBJ1-5; TRBD1 aligns across 10 bases. The J segment lost 1 base and the V segment lost 7 bases, leaving 4 bases of the junction unmatched. Germline V gene sequence: CDR1 MDHEN, CDR2 SYDVKM. CDR3 length: 15 amino acids.

In this sample, this clone turned up once. The genes are TRBV6-6 and TRBJ2-7; 8 bases fit TRBD2. The CDR3 is 15 amino acids. Germline values: CDR1 MNHNY, CDR2 SVGAGI (reference sequence). J was trimmed by 5 bases and V by 0 bases; bases with no gene match: 6. DNA of the CDR3: TGTGCCAGCAGTTACTCGGGGCTAGCGGGTAACGAGCAGTACGTC. Its protein product is CASSYSGLAGNEQYV.

V gene TRBV15 combines with J gene TRBJ1-1; D is perhaps TRBD1 (5 bases). The germline CDR1 and CDR2 sequences are LNHNV and YYDKDF (reference sequence). CDR3 length: 14 residues. Trimming stripped 5 bases from V and 5 bases from J, with 15 bases between. This CDR3 is CATSLTAAGTEAFF. The CDR3, as DNA: TGTGCCACCAGCCTGACAGCTGCGGGAACTGAAGCTTTCTTT.

This CDR3 is CASSQNSRGDEQYV. The CDR3 DNA sequence: TGTGCCAGCAGTCAAAATTCCCGAGGAGACGAGCAGTACGTC. V is TRBV6-2 or TRBV6-3 and J is TRBJ2-7; D uncertain. Trimming removed 5 bases from V and 5 bases from J, with 16 bases in between. The CDR3 length is 14 residues. CDR1 is MNHEY, CDR2 SVGEGT, per germline.

CDR3 in DNA: TGTGCCAGCAGCCAAATGGGACAGGGGAACACTGAAGCTTTCTTT. It codes for CASSQMGQGNTEAFF. The chain links TRBV14 to TRBJ1-1; 9 bases are shared with TRBD1. Germline CDR1 reads SGHDN; CDR2 reads FVKESK. The CDR3 spans 15 residues. V trimming: 2 bases; J trimming: 1 base; junction bases outside the gene matches: 2.